This T cell receptor beta chain was recorded in a study of follicular helper T cells after annual influenza vaccination. The protocol was immunoSEQ multiplex PCR, while the TCRdb copy is restricted to in-frame clones and leaves out a portion. The table has roughly 15,000 clones, roughly 80% seen once. Sample time point: 2015-2016 season, pre-vaccination. Donors with HIV/AIDS, active malignancy, immunomodulators or active illness were excluded. V trimming: 4 bases; J trimming: 2 bases; junction bases outside the gene matches: 6. The germline V gene encodes CDR1 SNHLY and CDR2 FYNNEI. CDR3 length: 15 amino acids.

This sequence was found in an adult who received the influenza vaccine. The source material was CXCR5- memory CD4+ T cells sorted from blood, sampled on the day of influenza vaccination. V usage is TRBV2 and J usage is TRBJ2-3; TRBD1 aligns across 7 bases. The CDR3: CASSGDRVDTDTQYF. The DNA for the CDR3 is TGTGCCAGCAGTGGCGACAGGGTGGACACAGATACGCAGTATTTT. Variable domain in full (rest from reference TRBV2 and TRBJ2-3): EPEVTQTPSHQVTQMGQEVILRCVPISNHLYFYWYRQILGQKVEFLVSFYNNEISEKSEIFDDQFSVERPDGSNFTLKIRSTKLEDSAMYFCASSGDRVDTDTQYFGPGTRLTVL.